The entry below gives a single T cell receptor (beta chain) sequence along with its context. The CDR3 extends over 17 amino acids. Per germline, CDR1 SGHTA and CDR2 FQGTGA. Trimming took off 5 bases at V and 0 bases at J, with 17 bases between the two ends. Authors' processing steps: From reference gene primer amplification, estimates of nucleated cell counts were derived. Clones were read by immunoSEQ multiplex PCR, and TCRdb kept only the in-frame ones, dropping some. That table is the source of V, J and clone size, and D and trimming were worked out from the DNA. The table records some 200,000 clones, roughly nine tenths of them present only once. The data stem from a study of blood T cell repertoires in COVID-19. Study overall: T cells, B-cell-depleted T cells, or PBMCs supplied cDNA or gDNA.

The Seattle patients joined while their infection was active and were tracked longitudinally afterward. The source of this sequence is a woman aged 55-69 years with COVID-19, enrolled during active disease. The sample was peripheral blood. V gene TRBV7-3 combines with J gene TRBJ1-5, with D possibly matching TRBD1 (5 bases). CDR3 in DNA: TGTGCCAGCAGCCCCCCCAGGGCGGAAGATAGCAATCAGCCCCAGCATTTT. Encoded protein: CASSPPRAEDSNQPQHF. Combining the CDR3 with reference TRBV7-3 and TRBJ1-5 gives the whole variable domain GAGVSQTPSNKVTEKGKYVELRCDPISGHTALYWYRQSLGQGPEFLIYFQGTGAADDSGLPNDRFFAVRPEGSVSTLKIQRTERGDSAVYLCASSPPRAEDSNQPQHFGDGTRLSIL.